The clone carrying this TCR beta chain turned up a few times. The antigen is not known. The data are from a study of T cells in Graves' hyperthyroidism and ophthalmopathy. RNA transcripts yielded amplified TCR beta CDR3 regions. HTBI primers drove first-round RT-PCR of the TCR CDR3. TCRdb called the multiplex PCR reads again in MiXCR, with one record for every CDR3 protein. There are 450,000 to 650,000 distinct CDR3 sequences in the sample; 12% to 15% occur only once, and more than 6% lies in the top ten. Trimming stripped 9 bases from V and 3 bases from J, with 15 bases between. The CDR3 totals 13 residues. Germline V gives CDR1 WNHNN, CDR2 SYGVQD (reference sequence). Study-wide points: Researchers report that a 13 V-J model separated ophthalmopathy from stable hyperthyroidism.

The study based diagnoses on clinical symptoms, serum thyroxine and TRAb, thyroid ultrasound and orbital computed tomography. The chain links TRBV10-1 to TRBJ2-7; D remains unclear. The receptor's source is a young woman with Graves' ophthalmopathy. The sample comprised blood. As DNA, the CDR3 is TGCGCCAGTTTTAGACCTGGGGTCTACGAGCAGTACTTC. Its translation: CASFRPGVYEQYF.